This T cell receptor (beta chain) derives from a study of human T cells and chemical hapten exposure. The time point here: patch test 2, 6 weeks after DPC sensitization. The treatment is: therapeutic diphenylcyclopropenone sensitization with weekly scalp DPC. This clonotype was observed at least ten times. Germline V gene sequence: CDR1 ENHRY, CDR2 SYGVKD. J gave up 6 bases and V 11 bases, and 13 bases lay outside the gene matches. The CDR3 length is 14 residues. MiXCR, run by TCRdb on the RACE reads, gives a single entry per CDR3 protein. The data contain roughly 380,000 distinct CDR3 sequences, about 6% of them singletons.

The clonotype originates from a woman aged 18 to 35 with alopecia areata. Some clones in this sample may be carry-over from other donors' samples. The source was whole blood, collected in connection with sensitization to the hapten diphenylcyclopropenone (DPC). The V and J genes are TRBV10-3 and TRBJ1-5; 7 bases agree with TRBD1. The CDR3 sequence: CASTRDSQAQPQHF. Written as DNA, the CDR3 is TGTGCCTCCACCCGGGACAGCCAGGCTCAGCCCCAGCATTTT.